This T cell receptor (beta chain) was identified during a study of shared clonotypes between healthy human individuals. Looking at the study overall: The donors, two women and a few men, were aged 18 to 49.

Data came from immunoSEQ multiplex PCR; TCRdb stores just in-frame clones and leaves some out. The repertoire has around 500,000 clones, around 78% of them found once; the top ten carry around 13%. The CDR3 consists of 16 residues. Per the germline V gene, CDR1 is GTSNPN and CDR2 is SVGIG (reference sequence). V was cut by 3 bases and J by 3 bases, with 20 bases left in between. The clonotype was recovered from a woman aged 40 to 49 in good health. Some clones in this sample may be carry-over from other donors' samples. Sequencing was performed on PBMCs. J is TRBJ1-2 and V is TRBV30, with D uncertain. The CDR3, as DNA: TGTGCCTGGAGCAGCCGCGGCAGCCCAATACACTATGGCTACACCTTC. It yields the protein CAWSSRGSPIHYGYTF. The complete variable domain, with remaining parts taken from reference TRBV30 and TRBJ1-2, reads SQTIHQWPATLVQPVGSPLSLECTVEGTSNPNLYWYRQAAGRGLQLLFYSVGIGQISSEVPQNLSASRPQDRQFILSSKKLLLSDSGFYLCAWSSRGSPIHYGYTFGSGTRLTVV.